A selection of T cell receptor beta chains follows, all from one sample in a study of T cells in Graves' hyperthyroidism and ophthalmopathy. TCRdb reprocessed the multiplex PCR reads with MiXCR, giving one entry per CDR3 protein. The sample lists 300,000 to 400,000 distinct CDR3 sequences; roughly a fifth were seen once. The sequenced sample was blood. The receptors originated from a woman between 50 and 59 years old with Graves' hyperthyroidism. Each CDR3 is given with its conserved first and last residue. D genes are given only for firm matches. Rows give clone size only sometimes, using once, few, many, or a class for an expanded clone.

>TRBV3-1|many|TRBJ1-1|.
TGTGCCAGCAGCCAAGCCCGGACTGAAGCTTTCTTT
CASSQARTEAFF
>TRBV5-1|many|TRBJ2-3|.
TGCGCCAGCAGCTTGGGGATTGACAGCTCGGATACGCAGTATTTT
CASSLGIDSSDTQYF
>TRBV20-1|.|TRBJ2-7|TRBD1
TGCAGTGCCAGACAGGGGGGCTACGAGCAGTACTTC
CSARQGGYEQYF
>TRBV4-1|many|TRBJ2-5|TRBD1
TGCGCCAGCAGCCAAACGGCAGGGGGCACCCCAGAGACCCAGTACTTC
CASSQTAGGTPETQYF
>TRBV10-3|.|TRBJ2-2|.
TGTGCCATCAGTGGGGGACCGAACACCGGGGAGCTGTTTTTT
CAISGGPNTGELFF
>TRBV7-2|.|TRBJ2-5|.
TGTGCCAGCAGCTTAGCGGGGCATAGCGAGACCCAGTACTTC
CASSLAGHSETQYF
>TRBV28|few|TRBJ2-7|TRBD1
TGTGCCAGCAGTCCTCGGCATGGGGACAGGGGGCAGGGGGAGCAGTACTTC
CASSPRHGDRGQGEQYF
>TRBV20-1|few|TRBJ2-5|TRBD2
TGCAGCGAAACAGCGGGAGGGCCCGCCGGGGCCCAGTACTTC
CSETAGGPAGAQYF
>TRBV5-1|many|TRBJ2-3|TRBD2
TGCGCCAGCAGGAGGGAGGGATCGACAGATACGCAGTATTTT
CASRREGSTDTQYF
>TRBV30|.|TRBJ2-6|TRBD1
TGTGCCTGGAGTTGGACAGGGGTCCACTCTGGGGCCAACGTCCTGACTTTC
CAWSWTGVHSGANVLTF
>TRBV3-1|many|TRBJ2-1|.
TGTGCCAGCAGCCAAGACGGTTTGGGGCAGGGACCTTACAATGAGCAGTTCTTC
CASSQDGLGQGPYNEQFF
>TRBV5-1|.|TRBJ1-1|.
TGCGCCAGCAGCTTTGACAAAGTCACTGAAGCTTTCTTT
CASSFDKVTEAFF
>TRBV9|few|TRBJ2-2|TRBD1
TGTGCCAGCAGCGTAGGATTAGGGACAGGAAACACCGGGGAGCTGTTTTTT
CASSVGLGTGNTGELFF
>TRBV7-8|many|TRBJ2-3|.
TGTGCCAGCACCCCTCTCGGGGCCACAGATACGCAGTATTTT
CASTPLGATDTQYF
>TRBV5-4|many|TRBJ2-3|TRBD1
TGTGCCAGCAGCCGAACCAGGGGGCAGACAGATACGCAGTATTTT
CASSRTRGQTDTQYF
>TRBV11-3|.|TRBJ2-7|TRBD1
TGTGCCAGCAGCCCCGACACAGGGGCCTACGAGCAGTACTTC
CASSPDTGAYEQYF
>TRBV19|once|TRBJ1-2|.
TGTGCCAGTAGTATAGATCAGAGGTCCGGGGGCTATGGCTACACCTTC
CASSIDQRSGGYGYTF
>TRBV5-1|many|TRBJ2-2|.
TGCGCCAGCAGCTTGGCCCCAGGGGATGGGAACACCGGGGAGCTGTTTTTT
CASSLAPGDGNTGELFF
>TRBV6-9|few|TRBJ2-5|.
TGTGCCAGCAGTTACTTCGGTCTCGGGCAGGAGACCCAGTGCTTC
CASSYFGLGQETQCF
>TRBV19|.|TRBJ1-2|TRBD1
TGTGCCAGTAGTCCTCTCGGACAGGGACGGAACTATGGCTACACCTTC
CASSPLGQGRNYGYTF
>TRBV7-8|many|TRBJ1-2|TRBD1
TGTGCCAGCAGCTTAGGACAGGGACCTAACTATGGCTACACCTTC
CASSLGQGPNYGYTF
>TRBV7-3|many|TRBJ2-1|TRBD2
TGTGCCAGCAGCCCCCGCGGGAGAACAGACAATGAGCAGTTCTTC
CASSPRGRTDNEQFF
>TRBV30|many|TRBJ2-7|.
TGTGCCTGGAGTCCGCGTGGGCGGACCCTCTACGAGCAGTACTTC
CAWSPRGRTLYEQYF
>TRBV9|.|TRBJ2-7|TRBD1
TGTGTCAGCAGCGTAGAGGCAGGGGGCTTCGACGAGCAGTACTTC
CVSSVEAGGFDEQYF
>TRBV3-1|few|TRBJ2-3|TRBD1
TGTGCCAGCAGCCAGCAGGGACAGGGGATTAGCACAGATACGCAGTATTTT
CASSQQGQGISTDTQYF
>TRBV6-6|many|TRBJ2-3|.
TGTGCCAGCAGTTACCGGCGAGCCACAGATACGCAGTATTTT
CASSYRRATDTQYF
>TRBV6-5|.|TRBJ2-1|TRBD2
TGTGCCAGCAGTTACGCTCCGGGACTAGGAAACAATGAGCAGTTCTTC
CASSYAPGLGNNEQFF
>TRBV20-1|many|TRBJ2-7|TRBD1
TGCAGTGCTACAACAGGGGGGTGGGCCTACGAGCAGTACTTC
CSATTGGWAYEQYF